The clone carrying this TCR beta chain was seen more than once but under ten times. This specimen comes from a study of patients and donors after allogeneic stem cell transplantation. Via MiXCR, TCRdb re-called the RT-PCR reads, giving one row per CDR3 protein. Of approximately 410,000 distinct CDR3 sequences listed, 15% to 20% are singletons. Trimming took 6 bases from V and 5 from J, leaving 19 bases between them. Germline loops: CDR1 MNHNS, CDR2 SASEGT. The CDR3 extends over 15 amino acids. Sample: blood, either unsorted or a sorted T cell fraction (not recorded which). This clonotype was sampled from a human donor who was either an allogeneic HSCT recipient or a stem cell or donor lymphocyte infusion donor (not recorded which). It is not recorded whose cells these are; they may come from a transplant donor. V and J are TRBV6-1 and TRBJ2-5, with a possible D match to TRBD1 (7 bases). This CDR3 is CASSSKRGTVETQYF. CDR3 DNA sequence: TGTGCCAGCAGCAGCAAACGGGGGACAGTTGAGACCCAGTACTTC.